The T cell receptor (beta chain) under discussion was sequenced for a study of control samples from healthy donors and cancer patients. The V end lost 1 base, the J end lost 1 base, and 7 bases lay between the germline ends. CDR1 and CDR2 from the germline V gene are LNHDA and SQIVND (reference sequence). The length of the CDR3 is 15 residues. The assay was immunoSEQ multiplex PCR, and TCRdb's table has in-frame clones only and misses some. Among tens of thousands of clones listed, around 90% were seen once. The TCR originated in a man aged 25 to 40 with colorectal cancer. This chain connects TRBV19 to TRBJ2-2; TRBD1 is a possible D gene (5 bases). The source material was PBMCs. This chain's CDR3 is CASSIGTLNTGELFF. The CDR3, as DNA: TGTGCCAGTAGTATAGGGACACTGAACACCGGGGAGCTGTTTTTT.